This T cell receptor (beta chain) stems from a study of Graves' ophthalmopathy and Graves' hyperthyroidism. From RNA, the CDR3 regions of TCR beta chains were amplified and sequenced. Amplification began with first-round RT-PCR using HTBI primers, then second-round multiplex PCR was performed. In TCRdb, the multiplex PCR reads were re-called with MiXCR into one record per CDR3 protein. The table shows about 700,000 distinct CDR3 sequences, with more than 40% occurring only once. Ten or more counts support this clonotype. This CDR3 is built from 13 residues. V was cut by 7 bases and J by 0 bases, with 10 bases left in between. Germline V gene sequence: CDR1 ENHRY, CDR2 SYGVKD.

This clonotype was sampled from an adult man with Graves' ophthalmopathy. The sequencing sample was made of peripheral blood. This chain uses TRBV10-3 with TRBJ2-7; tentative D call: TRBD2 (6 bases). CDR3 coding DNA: TGTGCCATCACGGCGGGGCCCTCCTACGAGCAGTACTTC. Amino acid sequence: CAITAGPSYEQYF.